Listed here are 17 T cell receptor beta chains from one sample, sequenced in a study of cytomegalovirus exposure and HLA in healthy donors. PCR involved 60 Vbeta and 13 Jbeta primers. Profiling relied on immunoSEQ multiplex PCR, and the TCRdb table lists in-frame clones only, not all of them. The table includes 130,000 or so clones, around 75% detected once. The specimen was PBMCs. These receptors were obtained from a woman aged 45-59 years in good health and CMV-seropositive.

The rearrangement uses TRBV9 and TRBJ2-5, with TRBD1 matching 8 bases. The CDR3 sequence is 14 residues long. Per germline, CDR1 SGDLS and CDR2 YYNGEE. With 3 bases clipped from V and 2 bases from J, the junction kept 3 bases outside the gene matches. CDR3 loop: CASSGQGWQETQYF. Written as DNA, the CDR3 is TGTGCCAGCAGCGGACAGGGGTGGCAAGAGACCCAGTACTTC. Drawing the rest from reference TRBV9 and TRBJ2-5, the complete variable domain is DSGVTQTPKHLITATGQRVTLRCSPRSGDLSVYWYQQSLDQGLQFLIQYYNGEERAKGNILERFSAQQFPDLHSELNLSSLELGDSALYFCASSGQGWQETQYFGPGTRLLVL.

CDR3 protein: CASSPGGSGGITGELFF. The CDR3 coding sequence is TGTGCCAGTTCTCCCGGGGGTTCGGGGGGTATCACCGGGGAGCTGTTTTTT. The V gene is TRBV9, the J gene TRBJ2-2; 7 bases map to TRBD2. J lost 4 bases, V lost 8 bases, and 17 bases had no gene match. The germline V gene encodes CDR1 SGDLS and CDR2 YYNGEE. The CDR3 has 17 residues.

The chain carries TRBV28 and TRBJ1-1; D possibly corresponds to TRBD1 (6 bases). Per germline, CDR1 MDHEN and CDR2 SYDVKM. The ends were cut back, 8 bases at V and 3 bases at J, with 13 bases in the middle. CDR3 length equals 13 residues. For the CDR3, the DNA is TGTGCCAGCTCCAACAGGGTGCACACTGAAGCTTTCTTT. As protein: CASSNRVHTEAFF.

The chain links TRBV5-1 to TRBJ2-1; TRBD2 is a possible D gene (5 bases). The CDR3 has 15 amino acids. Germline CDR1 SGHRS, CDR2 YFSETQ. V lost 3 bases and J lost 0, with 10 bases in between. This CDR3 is CASSSQRSSYNEQFF. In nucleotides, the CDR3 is TGCGCCAGCAGCTCCCAGCGGTCCTCCTACAATGAGCAGTTCTTC.

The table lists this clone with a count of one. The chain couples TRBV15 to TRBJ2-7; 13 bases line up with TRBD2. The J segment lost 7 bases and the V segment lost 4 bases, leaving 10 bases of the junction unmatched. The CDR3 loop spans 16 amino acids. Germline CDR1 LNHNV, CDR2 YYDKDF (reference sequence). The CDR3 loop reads CATSTTGTSGAWEQYF. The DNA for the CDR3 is TGTGCCACCAGCACAACCGGGACTAGCGGGGCCTGGGAGCAGTACTTC.

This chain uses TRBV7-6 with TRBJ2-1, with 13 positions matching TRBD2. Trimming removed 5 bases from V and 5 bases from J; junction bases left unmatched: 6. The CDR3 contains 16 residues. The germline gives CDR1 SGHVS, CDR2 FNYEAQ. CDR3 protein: CASSQGTSGTNNEQFF. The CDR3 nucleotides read TGTGCCAGCAGCCAAGGGACTAGCGGGACGAACAATGAGCAGTTCTTC.

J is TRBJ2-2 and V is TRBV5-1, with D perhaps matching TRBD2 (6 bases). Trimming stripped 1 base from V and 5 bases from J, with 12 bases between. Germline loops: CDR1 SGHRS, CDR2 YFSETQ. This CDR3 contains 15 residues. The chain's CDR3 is CASSLYGRGTGELFF. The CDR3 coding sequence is TGCGCCAGCAGCTTGTACGGGAGAGGGACCGGGGAGCTGTTTTTT.

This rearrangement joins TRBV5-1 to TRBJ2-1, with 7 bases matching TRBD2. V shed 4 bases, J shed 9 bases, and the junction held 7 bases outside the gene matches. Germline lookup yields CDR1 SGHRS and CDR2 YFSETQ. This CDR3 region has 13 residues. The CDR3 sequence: CASSERGGGEQFF. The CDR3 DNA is TGCGCCAGCAGCGAGCGGGGCGGGGGTGAGCAGTTCTTC.

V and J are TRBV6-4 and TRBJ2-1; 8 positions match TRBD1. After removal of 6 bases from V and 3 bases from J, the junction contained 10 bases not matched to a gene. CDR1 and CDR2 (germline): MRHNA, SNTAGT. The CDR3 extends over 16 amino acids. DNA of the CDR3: TGTGCCAGCAGGCCTAAGGAGGGACAGGACTACAATGAGCAGTTCTTC. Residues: CASRPKEGQDYNEQFF.

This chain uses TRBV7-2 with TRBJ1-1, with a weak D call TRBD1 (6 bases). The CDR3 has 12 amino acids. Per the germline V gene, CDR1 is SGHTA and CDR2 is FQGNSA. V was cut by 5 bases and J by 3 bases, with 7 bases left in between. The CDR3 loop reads CASSGQYTEAFF. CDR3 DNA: TGTGCCAGCAGCGGACAGTACACTGAAGCTTTCTTT.

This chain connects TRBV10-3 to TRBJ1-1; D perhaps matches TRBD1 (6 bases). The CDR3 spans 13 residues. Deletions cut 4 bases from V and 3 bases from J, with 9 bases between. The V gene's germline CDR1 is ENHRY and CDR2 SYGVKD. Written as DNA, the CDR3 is TGTGCCATCAGTGGGGGGCTCGACACTGAAGCTTTCTTT. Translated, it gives CAISGGLDTEAFF.

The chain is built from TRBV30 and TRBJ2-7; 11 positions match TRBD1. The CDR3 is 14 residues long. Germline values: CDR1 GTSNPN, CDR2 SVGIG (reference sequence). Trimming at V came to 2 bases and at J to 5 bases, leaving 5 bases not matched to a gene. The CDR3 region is CAWSFRTGGNEQYF. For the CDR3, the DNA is TGTGCCTGGAGTTTCCGGACAGGGGGCAACGAGCAGTACTTC.

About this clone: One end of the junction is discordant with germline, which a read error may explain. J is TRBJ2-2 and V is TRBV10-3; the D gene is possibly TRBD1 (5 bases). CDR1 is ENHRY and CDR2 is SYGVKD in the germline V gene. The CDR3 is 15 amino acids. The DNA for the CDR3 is TGTGCCATCAGGGAATCCCTAGGACACACTGGGGAGCTGTTTTTT. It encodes CAIRESLGHTGELFF.

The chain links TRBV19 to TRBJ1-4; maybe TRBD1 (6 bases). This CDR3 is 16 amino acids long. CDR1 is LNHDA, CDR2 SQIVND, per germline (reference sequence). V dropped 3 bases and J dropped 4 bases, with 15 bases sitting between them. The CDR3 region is CASSILDRVFNEKLFF. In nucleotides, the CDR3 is TGTGCCAGTAGTATCCTGGACAGAGTCTTTAATGAAAAACTGTTTTTT.

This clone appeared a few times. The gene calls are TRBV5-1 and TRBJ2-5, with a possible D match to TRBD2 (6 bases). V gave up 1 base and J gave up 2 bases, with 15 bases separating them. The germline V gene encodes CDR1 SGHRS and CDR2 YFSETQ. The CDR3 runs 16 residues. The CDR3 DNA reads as TGCGCCAGCAGCTTGTCGGGGGAGCCCCTACAAGAGACCCAGTACTTC. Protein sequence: CASSLSGEPLQETQYF.

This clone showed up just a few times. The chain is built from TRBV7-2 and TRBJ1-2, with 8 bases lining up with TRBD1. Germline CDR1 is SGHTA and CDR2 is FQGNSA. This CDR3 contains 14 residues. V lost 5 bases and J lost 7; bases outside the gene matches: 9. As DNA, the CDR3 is TGTGCCAGCAGCCAGGGGGCCAGGACGGGTGGCTACACCTTC. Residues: CASSQGARTGGYTF.

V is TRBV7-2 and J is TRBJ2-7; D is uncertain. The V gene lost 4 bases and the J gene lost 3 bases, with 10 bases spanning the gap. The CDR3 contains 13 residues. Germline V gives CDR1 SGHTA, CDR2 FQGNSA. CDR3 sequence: CASSSVGYYEQYF. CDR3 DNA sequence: TGTGCCAGCAGCTCCGTCGGTTACTACGAGCAGTACTTC.